Listed here are 20 T cell receptor beta chains from one sample, sequenced in a study of blood T cell repertoires in COVID-19. Repertoires were generated with immunoSEQ multiplex PCR, while TCRdb's copy carries only in-frame clones and drops some. Here the sample spans approximately 290,000 clones, about 80% being singletons. The sequencing sample was made of peripheral blood. The receptors were sampled from a person aged 65 to 79 with COVID-19, enrolled during active disease.

This rearrangement joins TRBV7-8 to TRBJ2-1, with TRBD2 matching over 8 bases. This CDR3 spans 16 amino acids. Germline V gives CDR1 SGHVS, CDR2 FQNEAQ. V was pared by 0 bases and J by 6 bases, with 7 bases of the junction left unmatched. CDR3 DNA sequence: TGTGCCAGCAGCTTAGCCGCGGGGGGTACTTTCAATGAGCAGTTCTTC. Residues: CASSLAAGGTFNEQFF.

The chain combines TRBV27 with TRBJ1-3; D is possibly TRBD1 (5 bases). The germline V gene has CDR1 MNHEY and CDR2 SMNVEV (reference sequence). V gave up 6 bases and J gave up 4 bases, with 10 bases separating them. This CDR3 has 13 residues. The CDR3 spells CASRAGGGNTIYF. The CDR3, as DNA: TGTGCCAGCAGGGCGGGGGGGGGAAACACCATATATTTT.

This sequence joins TRBV7-3 and TRBJ2-2, with a tentative D call TRBD1 (6 bases). The CDR3 sequence is 14 residues long. Between the trimmed V and J ends, which lost 2 bases and 6 bases, there was a span of 10 bases. From germline, CDR1 is SGHTA and CDR2 FQGTGA. CDR3 in amino acids: CASSLESGAGELFF. As DNA, the CDR3 is TGTGCCAGCAGCTTAGAGTCAGGGGCCGGGGAGCTGTTTTTT.

The rearrangement links TRBV9 to TRBJ1-2, with D tentatively TRBD1 (5 bases). The CDR3 is 13 amino acids. V was trimmed by 6 bases and J by 8 bases, leaving 17 bases between them. Per the germline V gene, CDR1 is SGDLS and CDR2 is YYNGEE. CDR3 residues: CASIQEGFWGYTF. CDR3 sequence (DNA): TGTGCCAGCATCCAGGAGGGGTTCTGGGGCTACACCTTC.

The rearrangement joins TRBV10-3 to TRBJ1-1, with unresolved D. Germline V gene sequence: CDR1 ENHRY, CDR2 SYGVKD. Trimming pared 4 bases from V and 2 bases from J, leaving 29 bases between. The CDR3 runs to 20 residues. CDR3 nucleotide sequence: TGTGCCATCAGTGGGTCGTCACCTAGTAGCGCCCTCCTCCCAAACACTGAAGCTTTCTTT. This encodes CAISGSSPSSALLPNTEAFF.

This chain connects TRBV19 to TRBJ2-1; TRBD2 agrees at 9 bases. Trimming cost V 7 bases and J 5 bases; bases outside gene matches: 9. The germline V gene has CDR1 LNHDA and CDR2 SQIVND (reference sequence). The CDR3 loop spans 15 amino acids. CDR3 DNA sequence: TGTGCCAGTACGCGAGCGGGAGGACCAAACAATGAGCAGTTCTTC. Translating it yields CASTRAGGPNNEQFF.

This chain links TRBV9 with TRBJ2-1, with TRBD2 identical over 8 bases. The CDR3 has 15 residues. Germline CDR1 SGDLS, CDR2 YYNGEE. The V and J ends lost 0 bases and 5 bases, in that order; junction bases with no gene match: 4. Written as DNA, the CDR3 is TGTGCCAGCAGCGTAGGGGGTAGCGGGAACAATGAGCAGTTCTTC. It is translated as CASSVGGSGNNEQFF.

The chain recombines TRBV12-3 or TRBV12-4 with TRBJ2-2; no clear D gene. This CDR3 comprises 13 residues. V shed 2 bases and J shed 6 bases, with 7 bases lying between them. The CDR3 DNA sequence: TGTGCCAGCAGTTTATCCTCTGCCGGGGAGCTGTTTTTT. It encodes CASSLSSAGELFF.

The chain links TRBV3-1 (or the pseudogene TRBV3-2) to TRBJ1-5; D possibly corresponds to TRBD1 (6 bases). In germline, CDR1 is LGHDT, CDR2 YNNKEL (reference sequence). The CDR3 spans 16 residues. The V gene lost 0 bases and the J gene lost 6 bases, with 15 bases spanning the gap. CDR3 nucleotide sequence: TGTGCCAGCAGCCAAGATGGGGGGGGCCAAGGTCAGCCCCAGCATTTT. Translation gives CASSQDGGGQGQPQHF.

The V and J genes are TRBV6-1 and TRBJ1-5, with D uncertain. This CDR3 is built from 16 residues. In germline, CDR1 is MNHNS, CDR2 SASEGT. V dropped 3 bases and J dropped 6 bases, with 18 bases sitting between them. The CDR3 spells CASSDLSLGWSQPQHF. CDR3 coding DNA: TGTGCCAGCAGTGATTTATCGCTTGGTTGGAGTCAGCCCCAGCATTTT.

V and J are TRBV30 and TRBJ1-1; possibly TRBD1 for D (6 bases). With 5 bases removed from V and 4 bases from J, the gap between germline ends came to 11 bases. This CDR3 has 12 residues. The germline CDR1 and CDR2 sequences are GTSNPN and SVGIG (reference sequence). CDR3 nucleotide sequence: TGTGCCTGGCAAACAGGGAGCACTGAAGCTTTCTTT. Its translation: CAWQTGSTEAFF.

This clone was counted between two and nine times. This chain joins TRBV27 and TRBJ1-6; TRBD1 might be the D (6 bases). Trimming took off 6 bases at V and 7 bases at J, with 16 bases between the two ends. The germline V gene encodes CDR1 MNHEY and CDR2 SMNVEV (reference sequence). The CDR3 sequence is 15 residues long. The CDR3 reads CASREQGSRNSPLHF. CDR3 coding DNA: TGTGCCAGCAGGGAACAGGGTTCGCGGAATTCACCCCTCCACTTT.

This clone was detected a few times. The chain recombines TRBV24-1 with TRBJ1-2; the match to TRBD1 covers 7 bases. This CDR3 region has 14 residues. Germline V CDR1 and CDR2: KGHDR, SFDVKD. With 6 bases clipped from V and 6 bases from J, the junction kept 9 bases outside the gene matches. The CDR3 nucleotides are TGTGCCACCAGTCCCCGGACAGGCACAGATGGCTACACCTTC. It is translated as CATSPRTGTDGYTF.

J is TRBJ1-1 and V is TRBV11-2; D ambiguous. Trimming pared 9 bases from V and 6 bases from J, leaving 17 bases between. The CDR3 sequence is 13 residues long. Looked up from germline, CDR1 is SGHAT and CDR2 is FQNNGV. The CDR3 region has the DNA TGTGCCAGGGCGGGAGGTGCAGTTGCTGAAGCTTTCTTT. Protein product: CARAGGAVAEAFF.

The chain uses TRBV28 and TRBJ2-7, with D possibly TRBD2 on 6 matching bases. CDR1 and CDR2 (germline): MDHEN, SYDVKM. This CDR3 is 15 amino acids long. V was shortened by 8 bases and J by 4 bases, with 21 bases between the two germline ends. In DNA, the CDR3 is TGTGCCAGCGGACTAACATCGCCCGGGAAATACGAGCAGTACTTC. Residues: CASGLTSPGKYEQYF.

The chain uses TRBV14 and TRBJ2-2; D is uncertain. The CDR3 is made up of 15 amino acids. With 0 bases removed from V and 3 bases from J, the gap between germline ends came to 8 bases. Germline V gene data show CDR1 as SGHDN and CDR2 as FVKESK. CDR3: CASSQDAGDTGELFF. In DNA form, the CDR3 reads TGTGCCAGCAGCCAAGATGCAGGTGACACCGGGGAGCTGTTTTTT.

The chain combines TRBV2 with TRBJ2-2; 11 positions agree with TRBD2. This CDR3 comprises 15 residues. J was trimmed by 5 bases and V by 4 bases; bases with no gene match: 3. In germline, CDR1 is SNHLY, CDR2 FYNNEI. CDR3 coding DNA: TGTGCCAGCAGTGTTATAGCGGGAGGGACCGGGGAGCTGTTTTTT. Its protein product is CASSVIAGGTGELFF. Full variable domain (rest looked up from reference TRBV2 and TRBJ2-2): EPEVTQTPSHQVTQMGQEVILRCVPISNHLYFYWYRQILGQKVEFLVSFYNNEISEKSEIFDDQFSVERPDGSNFTLKIRSTKLEDSAMYFCASSVIAGGTGELFFGEGSRLTVL.

The J gene is TRBJ2-1, the V gene TRBV7-8, with D perhaps matching TRBD2 (5 bases). Germline V lookup: CDR1 SGHVS, CDR2 FQNEAQ. V was clipped by 0 bases and J by 9 bases, with 12 bases between them. This CDR3 spans 14 amino acids. The CDR3 nucleotides are TGTGCCAGCAGCTTAGCTCAGCTGCGGGTTGAGCAGTTCTTC. It codes for CASSLAQLRVEQFF. The full variable domain, its missing parts supplied by reference TRBV7-8 and TRBJ2-1, is GAGVSQSPRYKVAKRGQDVALRCDPISGHVSLFWYQQALGQGPEFLTYFQNEAQLDKSGLPSDRFFAERPEGSVSTLKIQRTQQEDSAVYLCASSLAQLRVEQFFGPGTRLTVL.

CDR3 DNA sequence: TGTGCCAGCAGCTCCCCCGGGGGGGGAAATGAAAAACTGTTTTTT. This codes for CASSSPGGGNEKLFF. The J gene is TRBJ1-4, the V gene TRBV7-9; possibly TRBD1 for D (5 bases). From germline, CDR1 is SEHNR and CDR2 FQNEAQ (reference sequence). The ends were cut back, 4 bases at V and 5 bases at J, with 14 bases in the middle. The CDR3 is 15 residues long.

The chain employs TRBV5-1 and TRBJ1-2; the D gene is possibly TRBD1 (5 bases). V was pared by 0 bases and J by 4 bases, with 7 bases between. The germline gives CDR1 SGHRS, CDR2 YFSETQ. There are 13 residues in the CDR3. CDR3 bases: TGCGCCAGCAGCTTGGGGGGCAGCTATGGCTACACCTTC. Translated, it gives CASSLGGSYGYTF.